Shown below are 7 T cell receptor beta chains from a single sample sequenced in a study of T cell responses to AZD1222 COVID-19 vaccine. Sequenced by immunoSEQ multiplex PCR; TCRdb stores in-frame clones only, minus some. This sample has under 150,000 clones, with roughly 87% found just once. This material consisted of peripheral blood, taken on day 0 of AZD1222 vaccination. The source is an adult in good health.

The chain employs TRBV28 and TRBJ2-7, with a possible D match to TRBD1 (6 bases). CDR3 size: 13 residues. V was shortened by 2 bases and J by 7 bases, with 12 bases between the two germline ends. Germline values: CDR1 MDHEN, CDR2 SYDVKM. CDR3 sequence (DNA): TGTGCCAGCAGTTTACAAACAGGGCCGGAGCAGTACTTC. It yields the protein CASSLQTGPEQYF.

The chain links TRBV11-2 to TRBJ2-7; D unclear. Trimming took 1 base from V and 1 from J, leaving 11 bases between them. The germline V gene encodes CDR1 SGHAT and CDR2 FQNNGV. This CDR3 region has 15 residues. This CDR3 reads CASSLVPSYSYEQYF. The CDR3 nucleotides read TGTGCCAGCAGCTTAGTCCCGTCTTATTCCTACGAGCAGTACTTC.

The chain joins TRBV5-1 to TRBJ1-1, with D perhaps TRBD1 (5 bases). The CDR3 extends over 14 amino acids. The V end lost 3 bases, the J end lost 2 bases, and 11 bases lay between the germline ends. The germline V gene encodes CDR1 SGHRS and CDR2 YFSETQ. This chain's CDR3 is CASSSSGANTEAFF. CDR3 sequence (DNA): TGCGCCAGCAGCTCTTCCGGGGCCAACACTGAAGCTTTCTTT. Using reference TRBV5-1 and TRBJ1-1 for the parts outside the CDR3, the full variable domain is KAGVTQTPRYLIKTRGQQVTLSCSPISGHRSVSWYQQTPGQGLQFLFEYFSETQRNKGNFPGRFSGRQFSNSRSEMNVSTLELGDSALYLCASSSSGANTEAFFGQGTRLTVV.

The rearrangement links TRBV28 to TRBJ1-2; 7 bases align to TRBD1. The CDR3 consists of 14 residues. Germline trimming cut 6 bases from V and 4 bases from J; bases unmatched to any gene: 8. Germline V gives CDR1 MDHEN, CDR2 SYDVKM. CDR3: CASSPPGTVYGYTF. DNA of the CDR3: TGTGCCAGCAGCCCACCCGGGACAGTCTATGGCTACACCTTC.

CDR3 in amino acids: CASLDQGNTGELFF. CDR3 coding DNA: TGTGCCAGTCTAGACCAGGGGAACACCGGGGAGCTGTTTTTT. V usage is TRBV19 and J usage is TRBJ2-2; the D gene is possibly TRBD1 (5 bases). Germline CDR1 reads LNHDA; CDR2 reads SQIVND (reference sequence). This CDR3 contains 14 residues. Deletions cut 8 bases from V and 1 base from J, with 11 bases between.

The chain couples TRBV5-1 to TRBJ1-6; D unclear. V gave up 6 bases and J gave up 10 bases, with 14 bases separating them. Germline lookup yields CDR1 SGHRS and CDR2 YFSETQ. The CDR3 totals 13 residues. The CDR3 DNA reads as TGCGCCAGCACCTCAGAAGAGGCGTCACCCCTCCACTTT. As protein: CASTSEEASPLHF.

The chain combines TRBV7-9 with TRBJ1-2, with 8 bases aligning to TRBD1. This CDR3 is 15 amino acids long. Germline V CDR1 and CDR2: SEHNR, FQNEAQ (reference sequence). V dropped 5 bases and J dropped 4; count of bases not matched to a gene: 9. CDR3 amino acids: CASSPGTGRTYGYTF. DNA of the CDR3: TGTGCCAGCAGCCCCGGGACAGGCCGTACCTATGGCTACACCTTC. The variable domain in full, with the rest retrieved from reference TRBV7-9 and TRBJ1-2, is DTGVSQNPRHKITKRGQNVTFRCDPISEHNRLYWYRQTLGQGPEFLTYFQNEAQLEKSRLLSDRFSAERPKGSFSTLEIQRTEQGDSAMYLCASSPGTGRTYGYTFGSGTRLTVV.